Each of the 2 T cell receptor beta chains below was sequenced from the same sample in a study of cytomegalovirus exposure and HLA in healthy donors. PCR amplification relied on 60 Vbeta primers (plus 13 Jbeta primers). Profiling relied on immunoSEQ multiplex PCR, and the TCRdb table lists in-frame clones only, not all of them. Found here are about 200,000 clones, 65% to 85% of them singletons; the top ten hold approximately 2.8%. The sequencing input was PBMCs. The source is a young man in good health and CMV-seronegative.

The rearrangement links TRBV19 to TRBJ1-5, with no clear D. Germline CDR1 reads LNHDA; CDR2 reads SQIVND (reference sequence). CDR3 length equals 16 residues. The V gene lost 3 bases and the J gene lost 6 bases, with 18 bases spanning the gap. DNA for the CDR3: TGTGCCAGTAGTATTAGCGACATTAGTTTTCTTCAGCCCCAGCATTTT. This codes for CASSISDISFLQPQHF.

This chain uses TRBV5-1 with TRBJ1-1, with TRBD1 matching 8 bases. CDR3 size: 17 residues. The V segment lost 0 bases and the J segment 1 base; nucleotides outside the gene matches: 8. CDR1 is SGHRS, CDR2 YFSETQ, per germline. CDR3 DNA sequence: TGCGCCAGCAGCTTGGGTTCAGGGGGCGCCAGGAACACTGAAGCTTTCTTT. This gives the protein CASSLGSGGARNTEAFF.